The clone carrying this T cell receptor beta chain was seen repeatedly, ten times or more. Its specificity is not known. This CDR3 contains 15 residues. The germline CDR1 and CDR2 sequences are SGHRS and YFSETQ. V lost 1 base and J lost 8; bases outside the gene matches: 11. The data derive from a study of breast tumors, draining lymph nodes, adjacent tissues. Points from the study as a whole: Tumor TCR diversity was below lymph nodes but above nontumor tissue. Most tumor T cells seemingly derive from lymph node, then expand in tumor.

TCRdb fed the multiplex PCR reads into MiXCR, producing one record per CDR3 protein. The sample has approximately 52,000 distinct CDR3 sequences; roughly 40% are singletons. The chain employs TRBV5-1 and TRBJ1-2, with 7 bases lining up with TRBD1. The sequencing input was breast tumor tissue. The source is a female donor with breast cancer. Some clones in this sample may be carry-over from other donors' samples. CDR3 protein: CASSLMAGGIEGYTF. The CDR3 nucleotides are TGCGCCAGCAGCTTGATGGCAGGGGGTATTGAGGGCTACACCTTC.